A selection of T cell receptor beta chains follows, all from one sample in a study of CD8 T cells in ankylosing spondylitis. Using its own MiXCR run on the 5' RACE reads, TCRdb lists one record per CDR3 protein. The data show around 890,000 distinct CDR3 sequences, with approximately 12% seen just once and about 0.49% held by the top ten. What was sequenced was blood, either unsorted or a sorted T cell fraction (not recorded which). The receptors were gathered from a male donor with ankylosing spondylitis. The CDR3 runs from the conserved cysteine through the conserved F or W. A D gene is named only where the DNA matches it firmly. Some rows mark clone size as missing; the rest say once, few, many or name a class of expanded clone.

D: -; J: TRBJ1-2; V: TRBV6-2/TRBV6-3; size: many; CDR3: CASSYSNTANYGYTF; DNA: TGTGCCAGCAGTTACTCGAATACAGCTAACTATGGCTACACCTTC
D: -; J: TRBJ2-1; V: TRBV28; size: many; CDR3: CASRAGQSVGEQFF; DNA: TGTGCCAGCAGGGCGGGACAGTCGGTTGGGGAGCAGTTCTTC
D: -; J: TRBJ2-3; V: TRBV6-1; size: few; CDR3: CASSRSRNTDTQYF; DNA: TGTGCCAGCAGCCGGAGCAGGAACACAGATACGCAGTATTTT
D: -; J: TRBJ2-4; V: TRBV12-3/TRBV12-4; size: many; CDR3: CASSLGRASNIQYF; DNA: TGTGCCAGCAGTTTGGGACGAGCTAGCAACATTCAGTACTTC
D: -; J: TRBJ2-1; V: TRBV6-6; size: few; CDR3: CAITRAGRNEQFF; DNA: TGTGCCATAACCAGGGCAGGGAGGAATGAGCAGTTCTTC
D: -; J: TRBJ2-1; V: TRBV18; size: -; CDR3: CASSPPSSRGNEQFF; DNA: TGTGCCAGCTCACCCCCTTCATCAAGGGGCAATGAGCAGTTCTTC
D: -; J: TRBJ1-6; V: TRBV7-2; size: -; CDR3: CASSRQGPPSNSPLHF; DNA: TGTGCCAGCAGCCGGCAGGGGCCGCCGAGTAATTCACCCCTCCACTTT
D: TRBD2; J: TRBJ2-3; V: TRBV18; size: -; CDR3: CASSPPWTSGVDTQYF; DNA: TGTGCCAGCTCACCACCGTGGACTAGCGGGGTCGATACGCAGTATTTT
D: TRBD2; J: TRBJ2-1; V: TRBV11-2; size: many; CDR3: CASSLRKRTSGSQAYEQFF; DNA: TGTGCCAGCAGCTTAAGAAAAAGGACTAGCGGGAGCCAAGCCTATGAGCAGTTCTTC
D: -; J: TRBJ2-7; V: TRBV20-1; size: -; CDR3: CSASLIGSYEQYF; DNA: TGCAGTGCTAGTCTGATCGGCTCCTACGAGCAGTACTTC
D: -; J: TRBJ2-7; V: TRBV7-2; size: -; CDR3: CASSFRGIEQYF; DNA: TGTGCCAGCAGCTTCCGTGGGATCGAGCAGTACTTC
D: TRBD2; J: TRBJ2-1; V: TRBV20-1; size: -; CDR3: CSARDSSGRNKWNEQFF; DNA: TGCAGTGCTAGAGATTCTAGCGGGAGGAACAAATGGAATGAGCAGTTCTTC
D: -; J: TRBJ2-7; V: TRBV28; size: few; CDR3: CASRISRDRDSYEQYF; DNA: TGTGCCAGCAGAATCTCGCGGGACCGAGACTCCTACGAGCAGTACTTC
D: -; J: TRBJ1-1; V: TRBV3-1; size: -; CDR3: CASSQDLSRGTEAFF; DNA: TGTGCCAGCAGCCAAGATCTGAGTCGGGGCACTGAAGCTTTCTTT
D: -; J: TRBJ2-5; V: TRBV10-3; size: many; CDR3: CAISKTGAPGGQETQYF; DNA: TGTGCCATCAGTAAGACGGGGGCTCCCGGGGGGCAAGAGACCCAGTACTTC
D: TRBD2; J: TRBJ2-7; V: TRBV29-1; size: -; CDR3: CSGASGLGSYEQYF; DNA: TGCAGCGGCGCCTCCGGACTAGGTTCTTACGAGCAGTACTTC
D: -; J: TRBJ2-7; V: TRBV20-1; size: -; CDR3: CSAVRQAADYEQYF; DNA: TGCAGTGCTGTCAGACAGGCAGCTGACTACGAGCAGTACTTC
D: -; J: TRBJ1-1; V: TRBV7-9; size: few; CDR3: CASSPTEKAFF; DNA: TGTGCCAGCAGTCCGACAGAGAAAGCTTTCTTT
D: -; J: TRBJ1-6; V: TRBV9; size: -; CDR3: CASNKGGQSSYNSPLHF; DNA: TGTGCCAGCAACAAGGGAGGGCAGAGCTCCTATAATTCACCCCTCCACTTT
D: -; J: TRBJ2-3; V: TRBV4-2; size: -; CDR3: CASTQIAGGPVDTQYF; DNA: TGTGCCAGCACCCAAATTGCCGGGGGCCCGGTAGATACGCAGTATTTT
D: -; J: TRBJ2-3; V: TRBV29-1; size: -; CDR3: CSAEGGNTDTQYF; DNA: TGCAGCGCTGAGGGGGGTAATACAGATACGCAGTATTTT
D: -; J: TRBJ2-3; V: TRBV10-3; size: many; CDR3: CAISESKEGDTQYF; DNA: TGTGCCATCAGTGAGTCTAAGGAGGGAGATACGCAGTATTTT